The rows below give T cell receptor beta chains drawn from one sample of a study of long-term antiretroviral therapy in people with HIV. The protocol was immunoSEQ multiplex PCR, while the TCRdb copy is restricted to in-frame clones and leaves out a portion. This table has about 20,000 clones, 65% to 80% appearing once. Material: unsorted PBMCs, obtained 0.5 years before starting antiretroviral therapy. The receptors shown here come from a man aged 18-30 years with HIV. CDR3s include the opening cysteine and the closing phenylalanine or tryptophan.

v_call	j_call	cdr3_aa
TRBV9	TRBJ1-2	CASSVEPGYEGDGYTF
TRBV5-1	TRBJ2-7	CASSLKGGNYEQYF
TRBV28	TRBJ2-3	CASSLHQDRQNTDTQYF
TRBV14	TRBJ1-2	CASSNRVSYGYTF
TRBV5-4	TRBJ2-7	CASSFPGRGYEQYF
TRBV7-6	TRBJ2-7	CASSYSLSYEQYF
TRBV7-2	TRBJ1-2	CASSLATGDYGYTF
TRBV18	TRBJ1-6	CASSPHAGRGGNSPLHF
TRBV7-9	TRBJ1-1	CASRRVIRGSEAFF
TRBV9	TRBJ2-4	CASSPGQMGLVKNIQYF
TRBV11-2	TRBJ2-7	CASSSQGNELYEQYF
TRBV7-7	TRBJ2-1	CASSLDGGRQGDEQFF
TRBV19	TRBJ2-5	CASSPSGGGLETQYF
TRBV4-2	TRBJ2-1	CASSQEGLAGDNEQFF
TRBV29-1	TRBJ2-7	CSVESAGSAYEQYF
TRBV7-8	TRBJ2-5	CASSLVPRANQETQYF
TRBV10-3	TRBJ2-1	CAITSGTGELQQFF
TRBV19	TRBJ2-7	CASSPFSARVRVYEQYF
TRBV5-6	TRBJ1-1	CASTTGGDSWTEAFF
TRBV10-3	TRBJ1-2	CAISDGTGANYGYTF
TRBV9	TRBJ2-7	CASSVDISHEQYF
TRBV10-3	TRBJ1-1	CAISGRWDRGRGNTEAFF
TRBV28	TRBJ1-1	CASSFLGGDTEAFF
TRBV6-6	TRBJ2-7	CASSYSGQTSYEQYF
TRBV6-5	TRBJ1-5	CASSSGQEANQPQHF
TRBV11-2	TRBJ2-1	CASTPRTGMRYNEQFF
TRBV15	TRBJ2-7	CATSRDRTGGYEQYF
TRBV27	TRBJ2-1	CASSLGSNEQFF